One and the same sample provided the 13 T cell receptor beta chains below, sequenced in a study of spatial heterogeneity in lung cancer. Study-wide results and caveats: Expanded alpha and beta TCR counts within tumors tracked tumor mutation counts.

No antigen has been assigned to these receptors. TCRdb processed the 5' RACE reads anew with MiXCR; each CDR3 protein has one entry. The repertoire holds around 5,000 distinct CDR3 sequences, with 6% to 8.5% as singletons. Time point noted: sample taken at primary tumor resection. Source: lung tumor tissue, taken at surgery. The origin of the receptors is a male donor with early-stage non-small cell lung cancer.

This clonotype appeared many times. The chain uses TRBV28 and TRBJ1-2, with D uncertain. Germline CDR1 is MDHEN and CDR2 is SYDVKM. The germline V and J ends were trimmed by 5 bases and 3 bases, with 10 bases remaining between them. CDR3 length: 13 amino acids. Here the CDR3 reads CASSRGPDYGYTF. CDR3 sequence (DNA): TGTGCCAGCAGTCGTGGACCCGACTATGGCTACACCTTC.

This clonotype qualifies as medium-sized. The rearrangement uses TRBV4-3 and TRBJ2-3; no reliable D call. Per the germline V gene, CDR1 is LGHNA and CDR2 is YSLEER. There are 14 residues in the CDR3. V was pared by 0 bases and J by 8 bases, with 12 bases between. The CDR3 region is CASSQEAIPRTQYF. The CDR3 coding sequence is TGCGCCAGCAGCCAAGAGGCAATACCACGTACGCAGTATTTT.

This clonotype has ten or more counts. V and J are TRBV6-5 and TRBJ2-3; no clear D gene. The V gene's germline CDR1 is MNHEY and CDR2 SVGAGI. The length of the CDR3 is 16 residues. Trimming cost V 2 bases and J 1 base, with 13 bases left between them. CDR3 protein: CASSYTVVPRTDTQYF. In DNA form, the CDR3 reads TGTGCCAGCAGTTACACAGTGGTCCCTCGCACAGATACGCAGTATTTT.

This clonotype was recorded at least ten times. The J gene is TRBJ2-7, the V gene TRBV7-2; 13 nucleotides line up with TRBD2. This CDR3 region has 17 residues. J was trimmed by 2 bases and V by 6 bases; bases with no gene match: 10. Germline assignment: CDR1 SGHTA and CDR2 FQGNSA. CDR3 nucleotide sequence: TGTGCCAGCAGTCGGAGGACTAGCGGGGGTGAAACCTACGAGCAGTACTTC. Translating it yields CASSRRTSGGETYEQYF. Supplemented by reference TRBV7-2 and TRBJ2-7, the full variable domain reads GAGVSQSPSNKVTEKGKDVELRCDPISGHTALYWYRQSLGQGLEFLIYFQGNSAPDKSGLPSDRFSAERTGGSVSTLTIQRTQQEDSAVYLCASSRRTSGGETYEQYFGPGTRLTVT.

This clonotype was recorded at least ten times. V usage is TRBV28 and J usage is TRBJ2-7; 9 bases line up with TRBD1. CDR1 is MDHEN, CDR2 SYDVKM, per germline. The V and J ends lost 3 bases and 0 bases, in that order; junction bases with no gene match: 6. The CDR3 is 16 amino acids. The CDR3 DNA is TGTGCCAGCAGTTTGGGACAGGGCACCTTCTCCTACGAGCAGTACTTC. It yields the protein CASSLGQGTFSYEQYF.

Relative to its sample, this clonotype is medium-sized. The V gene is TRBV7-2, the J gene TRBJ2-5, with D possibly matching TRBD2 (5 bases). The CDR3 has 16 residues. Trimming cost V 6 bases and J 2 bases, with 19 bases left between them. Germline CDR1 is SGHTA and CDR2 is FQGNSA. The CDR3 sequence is CASSAPDSGRQETQYF. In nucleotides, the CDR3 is TGTGCCAGCAGTGCCCCCGATTCGGGAAGGCAAGAGACCCAGTACTTC. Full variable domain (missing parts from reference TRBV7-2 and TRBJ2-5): GAGVSQSPSNKVTEKGKDVELRCDPISGHTALYWYRQSLGQGLEFLIYFQGNSAPDKSGLPSDRFSAERTGGSVSTLTIQRTQQEDSAVYLCASSAPDSGRQETQYFGPGTRLLVL.

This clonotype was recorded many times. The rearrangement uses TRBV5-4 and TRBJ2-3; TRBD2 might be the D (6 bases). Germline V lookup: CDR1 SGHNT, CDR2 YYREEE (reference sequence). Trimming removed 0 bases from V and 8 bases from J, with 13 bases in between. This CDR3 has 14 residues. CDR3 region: CASSLEAGPGTQYF. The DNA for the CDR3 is TGTGCCAGCAGCTTGGAAGCGGGCCCGGGTACGCAGTATTTT.

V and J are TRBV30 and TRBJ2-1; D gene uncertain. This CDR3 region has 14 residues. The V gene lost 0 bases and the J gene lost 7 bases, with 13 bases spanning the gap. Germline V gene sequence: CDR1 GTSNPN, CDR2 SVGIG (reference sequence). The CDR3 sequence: CAWSVGNVGNEQFF. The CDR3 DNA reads TGTGCCTGGAGTGTAGGGAATGTGGGGAATGAGCAGTTCTTC.

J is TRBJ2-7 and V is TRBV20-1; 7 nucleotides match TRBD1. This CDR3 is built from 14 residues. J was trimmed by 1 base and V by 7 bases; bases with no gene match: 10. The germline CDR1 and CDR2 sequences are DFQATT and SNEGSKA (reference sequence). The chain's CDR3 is CSVLSRDSSYEQYF. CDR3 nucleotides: TGCAGTGTCCTTAGTCGGGACAGTTCCTACGAGCAGTACTTC.

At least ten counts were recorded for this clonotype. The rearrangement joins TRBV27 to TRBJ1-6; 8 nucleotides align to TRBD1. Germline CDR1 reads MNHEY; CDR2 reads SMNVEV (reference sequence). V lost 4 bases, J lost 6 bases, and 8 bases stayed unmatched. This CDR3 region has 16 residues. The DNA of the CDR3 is TGTGCCAGCAGTTATCGGACAGGGCGAGGTAATTCACCCCTCCACTTT. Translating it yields CASSYRTGRGNSPLHF.

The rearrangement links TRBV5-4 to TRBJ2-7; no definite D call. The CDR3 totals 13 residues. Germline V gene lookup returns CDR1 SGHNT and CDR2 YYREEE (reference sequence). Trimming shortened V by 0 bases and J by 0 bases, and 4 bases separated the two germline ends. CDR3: CASSLDPSYEQYF. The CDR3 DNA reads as TGTGCCAGCAGCTTGGATCCCTCCTACGAGCAGTACTTC.

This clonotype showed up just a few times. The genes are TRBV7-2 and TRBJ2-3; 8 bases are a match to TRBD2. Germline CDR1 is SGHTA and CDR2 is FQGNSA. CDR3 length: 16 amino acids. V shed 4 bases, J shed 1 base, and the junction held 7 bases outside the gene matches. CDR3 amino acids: CASSSRGGLGTDTQYF. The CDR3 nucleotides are TGTGCCAGCAGCTCCCGGGGGGGCCTGGGCACAGATACGCAGTATTTT.

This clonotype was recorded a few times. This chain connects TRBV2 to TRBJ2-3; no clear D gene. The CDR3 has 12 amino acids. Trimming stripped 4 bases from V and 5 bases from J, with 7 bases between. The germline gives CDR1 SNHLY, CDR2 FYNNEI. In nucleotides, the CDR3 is TGTGCCAGCAGTGGGTCGGGAGATACGCAGTATTTT. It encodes CASSGSGDTQYF.